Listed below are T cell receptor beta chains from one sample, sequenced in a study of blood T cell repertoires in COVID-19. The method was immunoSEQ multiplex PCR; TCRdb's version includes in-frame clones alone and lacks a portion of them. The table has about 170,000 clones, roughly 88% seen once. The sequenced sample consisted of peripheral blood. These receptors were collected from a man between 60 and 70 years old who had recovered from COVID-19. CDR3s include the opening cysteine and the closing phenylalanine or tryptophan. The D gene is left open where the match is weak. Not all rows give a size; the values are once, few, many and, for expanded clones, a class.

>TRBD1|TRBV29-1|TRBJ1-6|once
CSVQGVNSPLHF
TGCAGCGTCCAGGGGGTCAATTCACCCCTCCACTTT
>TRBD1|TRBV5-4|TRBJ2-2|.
CASSTPQGARTGELFF
TGTGCCAGCAGCACCCCACAGGGGGCGAGGACCGGGGAGCTGTTTTTT
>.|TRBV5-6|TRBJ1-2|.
CASSLETVSYGYTF
TGTGCCAGCAGCTTGGAAACAGTGAGCTATGGCTACACCTTC
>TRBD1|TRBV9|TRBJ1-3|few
CASSAEKIQGTGNTIYF
TGTGCCAGCAGCGCCGAAAAAATACAGGGGACTGGAAACACCATATATTTT
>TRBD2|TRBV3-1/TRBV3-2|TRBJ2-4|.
CASSQVGSSGVRTQYF
TGTGCCAGCAGCCAAGTGGGGTCTAGCGGGGTACGAACTCAGTACTTC
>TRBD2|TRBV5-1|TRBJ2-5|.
CASSLGSGGIQETQYF
TGCGCCAGCAGCTTGGGTAGCGGGGGGATTCAAGAGACCCAGTACTTC
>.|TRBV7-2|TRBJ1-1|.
CASSLIPSGGGTEAFF
TGTGCCAGCAGCTTAATTCCTTCGGGTGGTGGCACTGAAGCTTTCTTT
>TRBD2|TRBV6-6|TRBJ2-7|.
CASSTGGLGLYEQYF
TGTGCCAGCTCGACGGGGGGGCTAGGTCTCTACGAGCAGTACTTC
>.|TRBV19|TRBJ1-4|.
CASSLQRRGNEKLFF
TGTGCCAGTAGCCTTCAACGGCGGGGTAATGAAAAACTGTTTTTT
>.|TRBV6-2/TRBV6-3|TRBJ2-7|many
CASSPLGGPRLYEQYF
TGTGCCAGCAGTCCCCTGGGGGGACCCAGACTTTACGAGCAGTACTTC
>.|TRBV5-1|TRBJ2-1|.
CASRESSYNEQFF
TGCGCCAGCCGGGAGAGCTCCTACAATGAGCAGTTCTTC
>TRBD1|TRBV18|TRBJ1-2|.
CASSPGQDKSYTF
TGTGCCAGCTCACCCGGACAGGACAAAAGCTACACCTTC